This entry lists 26 T cell receptor beta chains sequenced from one sample in a study of blood T cell repertoires in COVID-19. Clones were sequenced by immunoSEQ multiplex PCR, and TCRdb holds only the in-frame ones, with some missing. The sample yields approximately 200,000 clones, 80% to 90% seen once. The sequencing sample was made of peripheral blood. These receptors originate from a woman aged 55-69 years who had recovered from COVID-19.

CDR3 nucleotide sequence: TGTGCCAGCAGCCAAGAGGGGACATCATATGGGGGGGACACTGAAGCTTTCTTT. This sequence encodes CASSQEGTSYGGDTEAFF. The rearrangement joins TRBV14 to TRBJ1-1; maybe TRBD1 (6 bases). CDR1 is SGHDN, CDR2 FVKESK, per germline. This CDR3 is 18 amino acids long. Trimming stripped 0 bases from V and 3 bases from J, with 20 bases between.

This chain joins TRBV6-2 or TRBV6-3 and TRBJ2-1; D is possibly TRBD1 (6 bases). Trimming took 4 bases from V and 5 from J, leaving 9 bases between them. The CDR3 is 13 amino acids. Germline CDR1 reads MNHEY; CDR2 reads SVGEGT. The chain's CDR3 is CASSWGRNNEQFF. The CDR3 nucleotides read TGTGCCAGCAGTTGGGGGCGGAACAATGAGCAGTTCTTC.

The rearrangement joins TRBV28 to TRBJ1-1; D gene ambiguous. Germline-derived CDR1 and CDR2 are MDHEN and SYDVKM. V shed 6 bases and J shed 0 bases, with 2 bases lying between them. The CDR3 runs 11 residues. Here the CDR3 DNA reads TGTGCCAGCAGCGTGAACACTGAAGCTTTCTTT. As protein: CASSVNTEAFF.

This clone has just a few counts. The V and J genes are TRBV2 and TRBJ1-6; D unclear. In germline, CDR1 is SNHLY, CDR2 FYNNEI. The CDR3 loop spans 16 amino acids. Trimming shortened V by 4 bases and J by 0 bases, and 10 bases separated the two germline ends. The CDR3 DNA follows: TGTGCCAGCAGTGGCGGCCGGTACTCCTATAATTCACCCCTCCACTTT. This gives the protein CASSGGRYSYNSPLHF. The full variable domain, its missing parts supplied by reference TRBV2 and TRBJ1-6, is EPEVTQTPSHQVTQMGQEVILRCVPISNHLYFYWYRQILGQKVEFLVSFYNNEISEKSEIFDDQFSVERPDGSNFTLKIRSTKLEDSAMYFCASSGGRYSYNSPLHFGNGTRLTVT.

J is TRBJ1-2 and V is TRBV6-5; 9 bases match TRBD1. V lost 5 bases and J lost 5; bases outside the gene matches: 6. Germline assignment: CDR1 MNHEY and CDR2 SVGAGI. This CDR3 region has 14 residues. The chain's CDR3 is CASSPLTGGYGYTF. The CDR3, as DNA: TGTGCCAGCAGTCCCCTGACAGGGGGATATGGCTACACCTTC.

V usage is TRBV4-3 and J usage is TRBJ2-3; 10 nucleotides agree with TRBD2. Unmatched junction bases numbered 6, after V lost 2 bases and J lost 4 bases. The germline V gene encodes CDR1 LGHNA and CDR2 YSLEER. CDR3 length equals 16 residues. The CDR3 nucleotides read TGCGCCAGCAGCCAAAATAGCGGGGGGCTTCCAGATACGCAGTATTTT. This codes for CASSQNSGGLPDTQYF.

The rearrangement uses TRBV9 and TRBJ1-1; TRBD1 aligns across 11 bases. Germline CDR1 and CDR2: SGDLS and YYNGEE. V dropped 5 bases and J dropped 6; count of bases not matched to a gene: 12. This CDR3 is built from 16 residues. Here the CDR3 reads CASSPRGGTGGSEAFF. CDR3 bases: TGTGCCAGCAGTCCAAGGGGTGGGACAGGGGGATCTGAAGCTTTCTTT.

V and J are TRBV29-1 and TRBJ1-3, with D unresolved. Trimming shortened V by 7 bases and J by 0 bases, and 13 bases separated the two germline ends. The CDR3 is 14 amino acids. Per germline, CDR1 SQVTM and CDR2 ANQGSEA. The CDR3 here is CSALDGGSGNTIYF. In DNA form, the CDR3 reads TGCAGCGCCCTAGACGGAGGCTCTGGAAACACCATATATTTT.

Turning to this clone: Additional DNA sequences in this sample encode the identical CDR3. The V and J genes are TRBV27 and TRBJ2-7, with D perhaps matching TRBD2 (6 bases). The CDR3 covers 13 residues. V was cut by 5 bases and J by 5 bases, with 13 bases left in between. CDR1 MNHEY and CDR2 SMNVEV come from the germline V gene (reference sequence). The CDR3 sequence is CASSPSGGDEQYF. CDR3 DNA sequence: TGTGCCAGCAGTCCCTCCGGAGGGGACGAGCAGTACTTC.

The J gene is TRBJ1-1, the V gene TRBV21-1; the D call in the table, TRBD1, was not verified against the DNA. TRBV21-1 corresponds to a pseudogene. The length of the CDR3 is 15 residues. The CDR3 spells CASSTSGRGETEAFF. CDR3 sequence (DNA): TGTGCCAGCAGCACCTCCGGCAGGGGAGAAACTGAAGCTTTCTTT.

This clone has a handful of counts. The gene calls are TRBV6-4 and TRBJ1-5; maybe TRBD1 (5 bases). Germline loops: CDR1 MRHNA, CDR2 SNTAGT. V lost 4 bases to trimming and J lost 5 bases, with 9 bases between them. This CDR3 has 13 residues. The CDR3 region has the DNA TGTGCCAGCAGTGTCGACAGCGATCAGCCCCAGCATTTT. This sequence encodes CASSVDSDQPQHF.

The rearrangement links TRBV6-1 to TRBJ2-7; 7 nucleotides agree with TRBD2. The trim removed 2 bases at V and 4 bases at J, leaving 14 bases unmatched. Germline CDR1 and CDR2: MNHNS and SASEGT. This CDR3 comprises 17 residues. The CDR3 reads CASSEMASGGTTYEQYF. As DNA, the CDR3 is TGTGCCAGCAGTGAAATGGCTAGCGGAGGGACGACTTACGAGCAGTACTTC.

This chain joins TRBV5-1 and TRBJ2-7; 10 bases line up with TRBD1. Germline-derived CDR1 and CDR2 are SGHRS and YFSETQ. The CDR3 runs 14 residues. Trimming took 5 bases from V and 6 from J; bases not matched to a gene: 8. The CDR3 nucleotides are TGCGCCAGCAGACCCGGGACAGGGGCCGGCGAGCAGTACTTC. Translated: CASRPGTGAGEQYF.

This chain connects TRBV30 to TRBJ2-1; the D gene is possibly TRBD2 (7 bases). Germline assignment: CDR1 GTSNPN and CDR2 SVGIG (reference sequence). The V gene lost 0 bases and the J gene lost 9 bases, with 18 bases spanning the gap. This CDR3 has 15 residues. The CDR3 loop is CAWSVLRGGGGEQFF. The CDR3, as DNA: TGTGCCTGGAGTGTACTTCGAGGGGGAGGGGGTGAGCAGTTCTTC.

The chain uses TRBV7-2 and TRBJ2-3; no reliable D call. Per the germline V gene, CDR1 is SGHTA and CDR2 is FQGNSA. Trimming cost V 5 bases and J 2 bases, with 17 bases left between them. The CDR3 has 16 amino acids. CDR3 loop: CASSRSSHLTTDTQYF. CDR3 bases: TGTGCCAGCAGCCGCTCAAGCCATCTTACCACAGATACGCAGTATTTT.

V and J are TRBV2 and TRBJ1-5; tentative D call: TRBD1 (5 bases). CDR1 is SNHLY, CDR2 FYNNEI, per germline. CDR3 length: 14 amino acids. Trimming removed 8 bases from V and 0 bases from J, with 11 bases in between. CDR3 amino acids: CASLRGLSNQPQHF. Written as DNA, the CDR3 is TGTGCCAGCCTTCGGGGACTTAGCAATCAGCCCCAGCATTTT.

The gene calls are TRBV29-1 and TRBJ1-2, with a weak D call TRBD1 (6 bases). CDR3 length: 13 residues. V was clipped by 4 bases and J by 8 bases, with 17 bases between them. CDR1 and CDR2 from the germline V gene are SQVTM and ANQGSEA. CDR3 protein: CSVVGRGRIGYTF. The CDR3 DNA follows: TGCAGCGTTGTTGGCAGGGGCCGTATCGGCTACACCTTC.

The gene calls are TRBV11-2 and TRBJ1-6, with 9 nucleotides matching TRBD1. The CDR3 totals 17 residues. Germline V CDR1 and CDR2: SGHAT, FQNNGV. The junction had 4 bases not matched to a gene; V was cut back by 4 bases and J by 0 bases. The DNA of the CDR3 is TGTGCCAGCAGCTCAGGACAGGGGCGCTCCTATAATTCACCCCTCCACTTT. Translating it yields CASSSGQGRSYNSPLHF.

V and J are TRBV5-1 and TRBJ1-2; 9 bases match TRBD1. CDR1 is SGHRS, CDR2 YFSETQ, per germline. CDR3 size: 15 residues. V lost 4 bases to trimming and J lost 1 base; unmatched junction nucleotides: 5. This CDR3 is CASSPGTGINYGYTF. CDR3 nucleotides: TGCGCCAGCAGCCCCGGGACAGGGATTAACTATGGCTACACCTTC.

J is TRBJ1-3 and V is TRBV11-3; 8 bases are a match to TRBD1. The junction had 6 bases not matched to a gene; V was cut back by 4 bases and J by 4 bases. The CDR3 contains 15 residues. Germline V gene data show CDR1 as SGHNT and CDR2 as YENEEA. The CDR3: CASSSGQEAGNTIYF. CDR3 nucleotides: TGTGCCAGCAGCTCGGGACAGGAAGCCGGAAACACCATATATTTT.

The chain carries TRBV9 and TRBJ2-5; D possibly corresponds to TRBD2 (6 bases). V gave up 0 bases and J gave up 5 bases, with 14 bases separating them. The germline CDR1 and CDR2 sequences are SGDLS and YYNGEE. There are 15 residues in the CDR3. The CDR3 protein is CASSVGASAGETQYF. The CDR3 region has the DNA TGTGCCAGCAGCGTAGGAGCTAGCGCGGGGGAGACCCAGTACTTC.

The V and J genes are TRBV4-3 and TRBJ1-1; possibly TRBD1 for D (5 bases). V was clipped by 0 bases and J by 4 bases, with 12 bases between them. Germline loops: CDR1 LGHNA, CDR2 YSLEER. The CDR3 is 15 amino acids. This CDR3 is CASSQDREGSTEAFF. CDR3 DNA: TGCGCCAGCAGCCAAGATCGGGAGGGGTCCACTGAAGCTTTCTTT.

The chain couples TRBV2 to TRBJ2-7, with a possible D match to TRBD1 (6 bases). CDR3 length equals 14 residues. Germline values: CDR1 SNHLY, CDR2 FYNNEI. V was cut by 2 bases and J by 2 bases, with 10 bases left in between. CDR3 in DNA: TGTGCCAGCAGTGAAACAGGGAGTGCCTACGAGCAGTACTTC. Protein product: CASSETGSAYEQYF. The variable domain in full, completed from reference TRBV2 and TRBJ2-7, reads EPEVTQTPSHQVTQMGQEVILRCVPISNHLYFYWYRQILGQKVEFLVSFYNNEISEKSEIFDDQFSVERPDGSNFTLKIRSTKLEDSAMYFCASSETGSAYEQYFGPGTRLTVT.

The DNA for the CDR3 is TGTGCCAGCAGGATCCCAGGGGGTAGAAATGAAAAACTGTTTTTT. Translating it yields CASRIPGGRNEKLFF. This chain connects TRBV27 to TRBJ1-4; TRBD1 aligns across 7 bases. Looked up from germline, CDR1 is MNHEY and CDR2 is SMNVEV (reference sequence). Unmatched junction bases numbered 9, after V lost 6 bases and J lost 5 bases. CDR3 length: 15 residues.

This clone came up once. The chain employs TRBV7-2 and TRBJ2-5, with 11 bases matching TRBD2. V lost 5 bases, J lost 4 bases, and 6 bases stayed unmatched. The CDR3 loop spans 15 amino acids. From germline, CDR1 is SGHTA and CDR2 FQGNSA. The CDR3 region has the DNA TGTGCCAGCAGCGTTAGCGGGGGGGGTGGAGAGACCCAGTACTTC. Its protein is CASSVSGGGGETQYF.

This sequence joins TRBV4-1 and TRBJ1-2; 7 bases are shared with TRBD1. Per the germline V gene, CDR1 is MGHRA and CDR2 is YSYEKL. This CDR3 spans 14 amino acids. Unmatched junction bases numbered 5, after V lost 4 bases and J lost 3 bases. CDR3 protein: CASSPTGVDYGYTF. In DNA, the CDR3 is TGCGCCAGCAGCCCCACAGGGGTCGACTATGGCTACACCTTC.